The 20 T cell receptor beta chains below come from one sample, sequenced in a study of CD8 T cells in Susac syndrome. It was with random hexamers that 0.5 to 1 ug RNA was reverse transcribed. TCRdb reprocessed the immunoSEQ multiplex PCR reads via MiXCR and lists one record per CDR3 protein. In the table there are about 130,000 distinct CDR3 sequences, about 95% of which are singletons. Sequenced input: CD4+ T cells from PBMCs. These receptors originate from a human donor in good health.

V usage is TRBV20-1 and J usage is TRBJ1-1; TRBD1 might be the D (6 bases). CDR1 is DFQATT and CDR2 is SNEGSKA in the germline V gene (reference sequence). The CDR3 extends over 15 amino acids. V shed 3 bases and J shed 2 bases, with 16 bases lying between them. The CDR3 reads CSASGQGLGNTEAFF. DNA of the CDR3: TGCAGTGCTAGTGGTCAGGGGTTGGGAAACACTGAAGCTTTCTTT.

This clonotype was recorded once. This sequence joins TRBV6-1 and TRBJ2-7; D uncertain. Germline loops: CDR1 MNHNS, CDR2 SASEGT. V dropped 2 bases and J dropped 0 bases, with 11 bases sitting between them. This CDR3 is built from 15 residues. As DNA, the CDR3 is TGTGCCAGCAGTGAAACGTTACGGACCTCCTACGAGCAGTACTTC. Translation: CASSETLRTSYEQYF.

This sequence joins TRBV12-3 or TRBV12-4 and TRBJ2-6; D ambiguous. Trimming stripped 6 bases from V and 0 bases from J, with 15 bases between. The CDR3 is 17 amino acids. The CDR3: CASRPGVLHSGANVLTF. CDR3 nucleotide sequence: TGTGCCAGCAGACCGGGCGTCCTCCACTCTGGGGCCAACGTCCTGACTTTC.

This rearrangement joins TRBV19 to TRBJ1-2, with no clear D. Deletions cut 3 bases from V and 5 bases from J, with 10 bases between. Germline CDR1 reads LNHDA; CDR2 reads SQIVND (reference sequence). This CDR3 is built from 13 residues. CDR3 in amino acids: CASSMGRSYGYTF. The CDR3 DNA reads TGTGCCAGTAGTATGGGCAGGAGTTATGGCTACACCTTC.

The J gene is TRBJ2-7, the V gene TRBV2; 7 bases map to TRBD1. The CDR3 loop spans 16 amino acids. The germline CDR1 and CDR2 sequences are SNHLY and FYNNEI. Trimming took 5 bases from V and 5 from J; bases not matched to a gene: 15. CDR3 nucleotides: TGTGCCAGCAGTTCTTCTGGGACAGATGCGCACCACGAGCAGTACTTC. Amino acid sequence: CASSSSGTDAHHEQYF.

The gene calls are TRBV29-1 and TRBJ2-7, with a possible D match to TRBD1 (8 bases). CDR1 SQVTM and CDR2 ANQGSEA come from the germline V gene. The CDR3 is 13 residues long. V was pared by 7 bases and J by 6 bases, with 19 bases between. The CDR3 spells CSATTGGGGEQYF. As DNA, the CDR3 is TGCAGCGCTACTACAGGGGGGGGAGGCGAGCAGTACTTC.

V and J are TRBV4-1 and TRBJ2-6, with D perhaps being TRBD1 or TRBD2 (6 bases each). Germline V gives CDR1 MGHRA, CDR2 YSYEKL. CDR3 size: 17 residues. V was clipped by 0 bases and J by 1 base, with 10 bases between them. The CDR3 here is CASSQDGGTSGANVLTF. In DNA form, the CDR3 reads TGCGCCAGCAGCCAAGATGGCGGGACATCTGGGGCCAACGTCCTGACTTTC.

V usage is TRBV19 and J usage is TRBJ2-5; D is unresolved. The CDR3 has 14 residues. Trimming stripped 3 bases from V and 2 bases from J, with 10 bases between. Germline V CDR1 and CDR2: LNHDA, SQIVND (reference sequence). CDR3 amino acids: CASSIERGQETQYF. The CDR3 DNA reads as TGTGCCAGTAGTATCGAGCGAGGACAAGAGACCCAGTACTTC.

V is TRBV29-1 and J is TRBJ1-1; no definite D call. Between the trimmed V and J ends, which lost 7 bases and 5 bases, there was a span of 11 bases. The length of the CDR3 is 11 residues. From germline, CDR1 is SQVTM and CDR2 ANQGSEA. The CDR3 reads CSGTESTEAFF. The DNA for the CDR3 is TGCAGCGGCACAGAGTCAACTGAAGCTTTCTTT.

The V gene is TRBV14, the J gene TRBJ1-1; D might be TRBD1 (5 bases). V lost 1 base and J 4 bases, leaving 16 bases between the germline ends. From germline, CDR1 is SGHDN and CDR2 FVKESK. The CDR3 is 16 residues long. The DNA of the CDR3 is TGTGCCAGCAGCCAAGGCCTCAGGGCGATGAGCACTGAAGCTTTCTTT. This translates into CASSQGLRAMSTEAFF.

This clonotype was recorded only once. The chain carries TRBV7-2 and TRBJ2-2, with 9 bases identical to TRBD2. The germline CDR1 and CDR2 sequences are SGHTA and FQGNSA. The CDR3 sequence is 16 residues long. Losses at the gene ends were 3 bases for V and 3 bases for J; bases not matched to a gene: 5. The CDR3 loop reads CASSFSGSRDTGELFF. The CDR3 nucleotides are TGTGCCAGCAGCTTTAGCGGGAGCAGGGACACCGGGGAGCTGTTTTTT. Supplemented by reference TRBV7-2 and TRBJ2-2, the full variable domain reads GAGVSQSPSNKVTEKGKDVELRCDPISGHTALYWYRQSLGQGLEFLIYFQGNSAPDKSGLPSDRFSAERTGGSVSTLTIQRTQQEDSAVYLCASSFSGSRDTGELFFGEGSRLTVL.

This sequence joins TRBV2 and TRBJ2-3, with a weak D call TRBD2 (5 bases). The V gene lost 4 bases and the J gene lost 5 bases, with 10 bases spanning the gap. This CDR3 region has 13 residues. CDR1 and CDR2 (germline): SNHLY, FYNNEI. The CDR3 loop is CASSVHGRDTQYF. CDR3 DNA: TGTGCCAGCAGTGTACATGGGAGAGATACGCAGTATTTT.

J is TRBJ1-1 and V is TRBV2, with D perhaps TRBD1 (6 bases). The CDR3 spans 13 residues. V shed 3 bases and J shed 6 bases, with 11 bases lying between them. Germline lookup yields CDR1 SNHLY and CDR2 FYNNEI. CDR3 DNA sequence: TGTGCCAGCAGTGAGGGGGCAGGGGCTGAAGCTTTCTTT. This sequence encodes CASSEGAGAEAFF. The variable domain in full, with the rest retrieved from reference TRBV2 and TRBJ1-1, is EPEVTQTPSHQVTQMGQEVILRCVPISNHLYFYWYRQILGQKVEFLVSFYNNEISEKSEIFDDQFSVERPDGSNFTLKIRSTKLEDSAMYFCASSEGAGAEAFFGQGTRLTVV.

The chain couples TRBV20-1 to TRBJ2-7, with 12 bases fitting TRBD2. The CDR3 length is 16 residues. CDR1 and CDR2 from the germline V gene are DFQATT and SNEGSKA (reference sequence). The junction had 9 bases not matched to a gene; V was cut back by 4 bases and J by 2 bases. This CDR3 is CSATPLTSGSTYEQYF. CDR3 nucleotides: TGCAGTGCTACTCCCTTGACTAGCGGGAGCACCTACGAGCAGTACTTC.

The gene calls are TRBV3-1 and TRBJ2-4, with D unresolved. The CDR3 consists of 13 residues. Germline CDR1 and CDR2: LGHDT and YNNKEL (reference sequence). Trimming removed 4 bases at V and 7 bases at J, with 11 bases between. Here the CDR3 reads CASSLNGGNIQYF. For the CDR3, the DNA is TGTGCCAGCAGCCTTAACGGTGGGAACATTCAGTACTTC.

V usage is TRBV7-2 and J usage is TRBJ2-7; D is undetermined. Germline values: CDR1 SGHTA, CDR2 FQGNSA. There are 15 residues in the CDR3. V was shortened by 1 base and J by 0 bases, with 10 bases between the two germline ends. The CDR3 region has the DNA TGTGCCAGCAGCTTAGTTGGCCTAGGCTCCTACGAGCAGTACTTC. This encodes CASSLVGLGSYEQYF.

The rearrangement uses TRBV11-2 and TRBJ2-5, with TRBD2 matching 12 bases. With 5 bases clipped from V and 2 bases from J, the junction kept 6 bases outside the gene matches. The germline CDR1 and CDR2 sequences are SGHAT and FQNNGV. The CDR3 has 16 amino acids. The CDR3 nucleotides read TGTGCCAGCAGCCCAGGTGGACTAGCGGGACAAGAGACCCAGTACTTC. It yields the protein CASSPGGLAGQETQYF.

The chain employs TRBV6-2 or TRBV6-3 and TRBJ2-1; no clear D. Trimming pared 0 bases from V and 16 bases from J, leaving 19 bases between. The CDR3 runs to 14 residues. Per the germline V gene, CDR1 is MNHEY and CDR2 is SVGEGT. The CDR3 protein is CASSYSTAGMRRFF. The CDR3 region has the DNA TGTGCCAGCAGTTACTCGACTGCCGGAATGAGAAGATTCTTC.

The V and J genes are TRBV19 and TRBJ2-2; TRBD1 is a possible D gene (6 bases). Trimming pared 1 base from V and 10 bases from J, leaving 16 bases between. Germline CDR1 reads LNHDA; CDR2 reads SQIVND (reference sequence). The length of the CDR3 is 15 residues. The CDR3 region is CASSIGGTPGAELFF. CDR3 nucleotides: TGTGCCAGTAGTATAGGGGGGACACCGGGTGCGGAGCTGTTTTTT.

About this clonotype itself: The germline gene is not matched at one end of the junction; a read error may be the cause. This chain joins TRBV15 and TRBJ2-7; TRBD2 matches at 10 bases. This CDR3 comprises 14 residues. CDR1 and CDR2 (germline): LNHNV, YYDKDF (reference sequence). The CDR3 is CATATGTSVGEQHF. DNA of the CDR3: TGTGCCACCGCGACCGGGACTAGCGTTGGGGAGCAGCACTTC. Variable domain in full (rest from reference TRBV15 and TRBJ2-7): DAMVIQNPRYQVTQFGKPVTLSCSQTLNHNVMYWYQQKSSQAPKLLFHYYDKDFNNEADTPDNFQSRRPNTSFCFLDIRSPGLGDTAMYLCATATGTSVGEQHFGPGTRLTVT.